Listed here are 15 T cell receptor beta chains from one sample, sequenced in a study of CD8 T cells in ankylosing spondylitis. TCRdb reanalysed the 5' RACE reads using MiXCR and keeps one entry per CDR3 protein. The profile covers roughly 130,000 distinct CDR3 sequences, with 9.3% appearing a single time and 3% to 4% taken by the ten largest. Sequencing was carried out using blood, either unsorted or a sorted T cell fraction (not recorded which). The receptors here all came from a male donor with ankylosing spondylitis or in good health (not recorded which).

Ten or more counts support this clonotype. J is TRBJ2-7 and V is TRBV16; D is unclear. Trimming stripped 4 bases from V and 0 bases from J, with 7 bases between. The CDR3 loop spans 13 amino acids. Germline CDR1 and CDR2: KGHSY and FQNENV. CDR3 in DNA: TGTGCCAGCAGCCGCCCCTCCTCCTACGAGCAGTACTTC. This codes for CASSRPSSYEQYF.

The chain carries TRBV5-1 and TRBJ1-5; possibly TRBD1 for D (5 bases). The CDR3 covers 16 residues. Germline V CDR1 and CDR2: SGHRS, YFSETQ. V shed 4 bases and J shed 9 bases, with 23 bases lying between them. CDR3 DNA sequence: TGCGCCAGCAGCCGGGGGGAGACAGACCCCATTTCGCCCCAGCATTTT. Residues: CASSRGETDPISPQHF.

This clonotype was picked up a small number of times. The J gene is TRBJ2-1, the V gene TRBV30, with 15 bases fitting TRBD2. The V gene end was trimmed by 2 bases and the J gene end by 7 bases; junction bases not matched to a gene: 3. The CDR3 runs 15 residues. CDR1 is GTSNPN, CDR2 SVGIG, per germline (reference sequence). The CDR3 loop is CAWSSGTSGGNEQFF. For the CDR3, the DNA is TGTGCCTGGAGTAGTGGGACTAGCGGGGGGAATGAGCAGTTCTTC.

This clonotype occurred many times. V is TRBV9 and J is TRBJ2-1; 7 bases are shared with TRBD2. J lost 6 bases, V lost 3 bases, and 15 bases had no gene match. CDR3 length equals 17 residues. From germline, CDR1 is SGDLS and CDR2 YYNGEE. The CDR3 DNA sequence: TGTGCCAGCAGCGCCCGGCCGGTGGCGGGAGACTTCAATGAGCAGTTCTTC. Residues: CASSARPVAGDFNEQFF. Using reference TRBV9 and TRBJ2-1 for the parts outside the CDR3, the full variable domain is DSGVTQTPKHLITATGQRVTLRCSPRSGDLSVYWYQQSLDQGLQFLIQYYNGEERAKGNILERFSAQQFPDLHSELNLSSLELGDSALYFCASSARPVAGDFNEQFFGPGTRLTVL.

V and J are TRBV5-1 and TRBJ1-5, with a weak D call TRBD1 (5 bases). The CDR3 has 15 amino acids. V lost 0 bases, J lost 1 base, and 8 bases lay in between. In germline, CDR1 is SGHRS, CDR2 YFSETQ. Written as DNA, the CDR3 is TGCGCCAGCAGCTTGGAGGGGACCAGCAATCAGCCCCAGCATTTT. Residues: CASSLEGTSNQPQHF.

This clonotype was counted many times. The chain recombines TRBV12-3 or TRBV12-4 with TRBJ2-5; TRBD1 aligns across 8 bases. CDR3 length: 15 amino acids. Losses at the gene ends were 4 bases for V and 4 bases for J; bases not matched to a gene: 8. The CDR3 protein is CASSSGQGRRETQYF. CDR3 in DNA: TGTGCCAGCAGTTCTGGACAGGGCAGAAGAGAGACCCAGTACTTC.

The J gene is TRBJ2-2, the V gene TRBV14; tentative D call: TRBD1 (5 bases). The CDR3 has 14 residues. Trimming stripped 1 base from V and 15 bases from J, with 18 bases between. The V gene's germline CDR1 is SGHDN and CDR2 FVKESK. The CDR3 DNA sequence: TGTGCCAGCAGCCAAGCTTCCGGACAACGTTACTTGTTTTTT. Translation gives CASSQASGQRYLFF.

This clonotype has at least ten counts. J is TRBJ2-1 and V is TRBV7-3; unclear D gene. The CDR3 extends over 16 amino acids. The V and J ends lost 5 bases and 4 bases respectively, with 18 bases between them. CDR1 is SGHTA and CDR2 is FQGTGA in the germline V gene. CDR3 loop: CASSKGQSPPYNEQFF. DNA of the CDR3: TGTGCCAGCAGCAAAGGGCAGTCCCCACCTTACAATGAGCAGTTCTTC.

This clonotype was observed a few times. Here the CDR3 DNA reads TGCGCCAGCAGCCCGACGACAGCCTCCTACGAGCAGTACTTC. It yields the protein CASSPTTASYEQYF. The chain has TRBV5-1 and TRBJ2-7; possibly TRBD1 for D (5 bases). The V end was cut by 4 bases, the J end by 0 bases, with 11 bases between. The CDR3 length is 14 residues. Germline CDR1 reads SGHRS; CDR2 reads YFSETQ.

The table lists this clonotype with many counts. The chain links TRBV5-1 to TRBJ2-3; TRBD2 matches 7 bases. Unmatched junction bases numbered 8, after V lost 0 bases and J lost 4 bases. The CDR3 consists of 16 residues. Germline values: CDR1 SGHRS, CDR2 YFSETQ. CDR3 nucleotides: TGCGCCAGCAGCTTGGTCGGAAACCGGGGGGCAGATACGCAGTATTTT. The encoded protein is CASSLVGNRGADTQYF.

This clonotype was observed a few times. The chain uses TRBV20-1 and TRBJ2-1, with TRBD2 matching over 16 bases. The CDR3 spans 16 residues. Trimming cost V 0 bases and J 10 bases; bases outside gene matches: 6. In germline, CDR1 is DFQATT, CDR2 SNEGSKA (reference sequence). CDR3 DNA: TGCAGTGCTAGAGATGGGACTAGCGGGAGGGCCACCGAGCAGTTCTTC. Translated: CSARDGTSGRATEQFF.

The V call is TRBV7-2, the J call TRBJ1-2; 7 bases match TRBD1. The CDR3 consists of 12 residues. After removal of 5 bases from V and 7 bases from J, the junction contained 4 bases not matched to a gene. The germline V gene encodes CDR1 SGHTA and CDR2 FQGNSA. The CDR3 reads CASSPGQVGYTF. CDR3 sequence (DNA): TGTGCCAGCAGCCCAGGACAGGTTGGCTACACCTTC. Variable domain in full (rest from reference TRBV7-2 and TRBJ1-2): GAGVSQSPSNKVTEKGKDVELRCDPISGHTALYWYRQSLGQGLEFLIYFQGNSAPDKSGLPSDRFSAERTGGSVSTLTIQRTQQEDSAVYLCASSPGQVGYTFGSGTRLTVV.

This clonotype was detected many times. J is TRBJ2-3 and V is TRBV4-3; D not resolved. CDR3 length: 15 residues. Germline CDR1 reads LGHNA; CDR2 reads YSLEER. Trimming pared 0 bases from V and 0 bases from J, leaving 7 bases between. CDR3 residues: CASSQELPSTDTQYF. Written as DNA, the CDR3 is TGCGCCAGCAGCCAAGAACTACCAAGCACAGATACGCAGTATTTT.

This clonotype has only a few counts. The chain uses TRBV20-1 and TRBJ1-5; maybe TRBD1 (6 bases). Trimming took off 3 bases at V and 0 bases at J, with 12 bases between the two ends. The CDR3 sequence is 15 residues long. Germline loops: CDR1 DFQATT, CDR2 SNEGSKA (reference sequence). The CDR3 DNA reads as TGCAGTGCTAGCTCAGGGGAATTTAGCAATCAGCCCCAGCATTTT. Protein sequence: CSASSGEFSNQPQHF.

This clonotype came up many times. The chain joins TRBV5-1 to TRBJ1-2; TRBD1 agrees at 10 bases. CDR3 length equals 15 residues. The V segment lost 1 base and the J segment 10 bases; nucleotides outside the gene matches: 10. Germline CDR1 reads SGHRS; CDR2 reads YFSETQ. CDR3 nucleotide sequence: TGCGCCAGCAGCTTGCCCTCCGGGACAGGGGCATCCTACACCTTC. Translated: CASSLPSGTGASYTF.